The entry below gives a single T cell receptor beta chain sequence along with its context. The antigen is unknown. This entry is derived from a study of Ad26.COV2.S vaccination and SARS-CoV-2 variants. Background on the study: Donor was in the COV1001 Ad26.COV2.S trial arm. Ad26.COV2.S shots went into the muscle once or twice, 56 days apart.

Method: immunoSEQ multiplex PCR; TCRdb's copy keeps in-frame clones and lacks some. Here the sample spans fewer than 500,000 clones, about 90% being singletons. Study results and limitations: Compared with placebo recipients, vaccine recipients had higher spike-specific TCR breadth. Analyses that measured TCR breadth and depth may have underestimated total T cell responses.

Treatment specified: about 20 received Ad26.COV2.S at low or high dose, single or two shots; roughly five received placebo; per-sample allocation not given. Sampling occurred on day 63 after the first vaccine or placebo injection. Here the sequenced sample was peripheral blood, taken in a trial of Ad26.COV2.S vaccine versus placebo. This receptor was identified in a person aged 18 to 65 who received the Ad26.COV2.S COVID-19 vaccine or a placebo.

The CDR3 DNA follows: TGTGCCACCGCCCAGCCGACAATGGAGGAGCTGTTTTTT. Encoded protein: CATAQPTMEELFF. The rearrangement uses TRBV7-2 and TRBJ2-2; D not resolved. Germline V gives CDR1 SGHTA, CDR2 FQGNSA. The CDR3 covers 13 residues. The V end lost 10 bases, the J end lost 10 bases, and 19 bases lay between the germline ends.